A few counts support the clone carrying this TCR beta chain. V lost 3 bases and J 1 base, leaving 13 bases between the germline ends. The CDR3 is 14 amino acids. CDR1 and CDR2 from the germline V gene are DFQATT and SNEGSKA (reference sequence). These data originate in a study of early T cells in non-severe SARS-CoV-2 infection. Study information: Bulk RNA taken from unsorted whole blood was sequenced, leaving chains unpaired.

Separate cDNA molecules each had unique molecular identifiers attached to them. A single record per CDR3 protein comes from TCRdb applying MiXCR to the 5' RACE reads. Seen here are 60,000 to 75,000 distinct CDR3 sequences, roughly 10% observed once, and the top ten hold roughly 6%. The source is an adult who was a healthcare worker with PCR-confirmed SARS-CoV-2 infection or an uninfected control (not recorded which). The sample consisted of whole blood, taken at baseline. The gene calls are TRBV20-1 and TRBJ2-7; tentatively, D is TRBD2 (6 bases). In DNA, the CDR3 is TGCAGTGCTAGGGAGCGGAGGGAGTCCTACGAGCAGTACTTC. It specifies CSARERRESYEQYF.